The clone carrying this T cell receptor beta chain was found many times. Its specificity is not known. TCR beta CDR3 region amplification was performed from RNA transcripts. The primer set for the first-round RT-PCR of the TCR CDR3 was HTBI. From the multiplex PCR reads, TCRdb called clonotypes with MiXCR, one entry per CDR3 protein. The sample records hundreds of thousands of distinct CDR3 sequences, around 22% being singletons. This sample is part of a study of T cells in Graves' hyperthyroidism and ophthalmopathy. Whole-study results and caveats: In simple terms, a model built on 13 V-J features told ophthalmopathy apart from stable hyperthyroidism.

V was clipped by 10 bases and J by 7 bases; unmatched bases: 20. CDR1 is MNHEY and CDR2 is SMNVEV in the germline V gene (reference sequence). The CDR3 covers 16 residues. The specimen sequenced was blood. The rearrangement joins TRBV27 to TRBJ2-5; 8 bases are shared with TRBD1. The clonotype comes from a woman younger than 45 with Graves' ophthalmopathy. Here the CDR3 reads CANPPDRVSSVGTQYF. The CDR3 bases are TGTGCCAACCCTCCGGACAGGGTTTCTTCGGTTGGGACCCAGTACTTC.